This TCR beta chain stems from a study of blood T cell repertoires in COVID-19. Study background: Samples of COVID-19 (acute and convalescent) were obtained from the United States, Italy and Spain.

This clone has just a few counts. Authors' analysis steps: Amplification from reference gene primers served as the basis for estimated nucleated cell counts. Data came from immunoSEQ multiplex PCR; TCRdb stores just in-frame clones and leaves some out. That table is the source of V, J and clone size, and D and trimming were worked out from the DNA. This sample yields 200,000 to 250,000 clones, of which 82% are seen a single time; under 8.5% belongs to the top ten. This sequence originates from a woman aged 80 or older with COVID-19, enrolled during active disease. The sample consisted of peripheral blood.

CDR3 DNA sequence: TGTGCCTCGGCCGAGGGGGACTCCTATAATTCACCCCTCCACTTT. Its protein product is CASAEGDSYNSPLHF. The V and J genes are TRBV6-5 and TRBJ1-6; a possible D gene is TRBD1 (6 bases). CDR1 and CDR2 (germline): MNHEY, SVGAGI. The CDR3 has 15 amino acids. V shed 11 bases and J shed 0 bases, with 14 bases lying between them.